The subject of this entry is one TCR beta chain. Here immunoSEQ multiplex PCR was the method, and the copy in TCRdb shows in-frame clones only, minus some. The sample consists of thousands of clones, about 81% of them appearing once. This entry belongs to a study of OX40 agonist ivuxolimab in advanced cancers. Overall study: An agonistic human IgG2 monoclonal antibody against OX40 (CD134) was given.

CDR1 and CDR2 (germline): MNHEY, SMNVEV (reference sequence). This CDR3 is 15 amino acids long. The V end was cut by 4 bases, the J end by 7 bases, with 14 bases between. Sequencing was performed on CD4+ or CD8+ T cells sorted from blood, taken in a trial of the OX40 agonist ivuxolimab. The chain carries TRBV27 and TRBJ1-6; no definite D call. The TCR sequence derives from an adult with an advanced solid tumor such as melanoma, head and neck, liver or kidney cancer. The DNA of the CDR3 is TGTGCCAGCAGTTACACGCCATCCCTGAATTCACCCCTCCACTTT. Translated, it gives CASSYTPSLNSPLHF.